This is a list of T cell receptor beta chains from one sample in a study of graft-versus-host responses after intestinal transplantation. Produced via immunoSEQ multiplex PCR; TCRdb's table is partial and in-frame only. The sample contains under 90,000 clones, around 90% of which appear only once. These TCRs' antigens remain unknown. This specimen consisted of unstimulated CD4+ T cells sorted from spleen or lymph node cells, obtained before transplant. Receptors originate from a human donor who was the organ donor for an intestinal transplant. CDR3s include the opening cysteine and the closing phenylalanine or tryptophan. Each record gives: V gene, clone size, D gene, J gene, CDR3 protein, CDR3 DNA. D genes are given only for firm matches. Clone size appears in some rows only: once, few, many, or a class for an expanded clone.

TRBV7-6	-	TRBD1	TRBJ2-1	CASSTGQGHYNEQFF	TGTGCCAGCAGCACGGGACAGGGGCACTACAATGAGCAGTTCTTC
TRBV10-3	-	TRBD1	TRBJ2-5	CAISIDRGRETQYF	TGTGCCATCAGCATCGACAGGGGTAGAGAGACCCAGTACTTC
TRBV18	-	TRBD1	TRBJ2-6	CASSSTRQGLWAGANVLTF	TGTGCCAGCTCATCGACCCGACAGGGTTTGTGGGCTGGGGCCAACGTCCTGACTTTC
TRBV10-2	-	-	TRBJ2-1	CASNSGQEGYNEQFF	TGCGCCAGCAACTCTGGACAGGAGGGCTACAATGAGCAGTTCTTC
TRBV5-1	-	-	TRBJ2-5	CASSFVGAQETQYF	TGCGCCAGCAGCTTCGTGGGGGCCCAAGAGACCCAGTACTTC
TRBV7-2	-	TRBD1	TRBJ1-2	CASSFTGGVGYTF	TGTGCCAGCAGCTTTACAGGGGGCGTTGGCTACACCTTC
TRBV6-1	-	TRBD2	TRBJ2-3	CASSFSGVALDTQYF	TGTGCCAGCAGTTTTAGCGGGGTAGCCCTGGATACGCAGTATTTT
TRBV28	few	-	TRBJ1-5	CASSEGDQPQHF	TGTGCCAGCAGTGAGGGGGATCAGCCCCAGCATTTT
TRBV15	-	TRBD2	TRBJ2-2	CATSRDSGRASTGELFF	TGTGCCACCAGCAGAGATAGCGGGAGGGCCTCCACCGGGGAGCTGTTTTTT
TRBV5-6	-	-	TRBJ1-2	CASSLAPSMRGYTF	TGTGCCAGCAGCTTGGCCCCGTCTATGCGGGGCTACACCTTC
TRBV5-5	-	TRBD1	TRBJ1-1	CASSPDRGGLPFF	TGTGCCAGCAGCCCGGACAGGGGTGGTCTTCCTTTCTTT
TRBV27	few	-	TRBJ1-3	CASSLSVALAGNTIYF	TGTGCCAGCAGTTTAAGTGTAGCCTTAGCGGGAAACACCATATATTTT
TRBV12-5	-	TRBD1	TRBJ1-4	CARRGPEPEKLFF	TGTGCTAGGAGGGGGCCAGAACCTGAAAAACTGTTTTTT
TRBV30	medium-sized	-	TRBJ1-5	CAWSRQPDQPQHF	TGTGCCTGGAGTCGACAGCCTGATCAGCCCCAGCATTTT
TRBV25-1	-	TRBD2	TRBJ2-3	CASSVAFGGGGTDTQYF	TGTGCCAGCAGTGTTGCGTTTGGGGGGGGAGGCACAGATACGCAGTATTTT
TRBV6-5	-	-	TRBJ1-2	CASSEVPGRGYTF	TGTGCCAGCAGTGAAGTCCCAGGGCGCGGCTACACCTTC